The T cell receptor (beta chain) described here comes from a study of blood T cell repertoires in COVID-19. This CDR3 spans 15 amino acids. CDR1 is LNHDA and CDR2 is SQIVND in the germline V gene (reference sequence). V dropped 5 bases and J dropped 1 base, with 14 bases sitting between them. Per the original data handling: Reference gene primer amplification in the assay estimated nucleated cell counts. This table comes from immunoSEQ multiplex PCR, and its TCRdb copy is limited to in-frame clones, with some not included. That table supplies the V and J calls and clone size; D and trimming were determined from the DNA. The sample includes approximately 480,000 clones, about nine tenths of them seen just once.

This receptor was taken from a woman aged 18-29 years who had recovered from COVID-19. Sequenced input: PBMCs or T cells enriched from blood (not recorded which). V and J are TRBV19 and TRBJ2-5; tentative D call: TRBD2 (5 bases). The chain's CDR3 is CASSLGEGPQETQYF. The CDR3, as DNA: TGTGCCAGTAGTTTGGGAGAAGGTCCCCAAGAGACCCAGTACTTC. The full variable domain, rest sourced from reference TRBV19 and TRBJ2-5, is DGGITQSPKYLFRKEGQNVTLSCEQNLNHDAMYWYRQDPGQGLRLIYYSQIVNDFQKGDIAEGYSVSREKKESFPLTVTSAQKNPTAFYLCASSLGEGPQETQYFGPGTRLLVL.